This passage covers 26 T cell receptor beta chains from one sample sequenced in a study of cytomegalovirus exposure and HLA in healthy donors. The PCR employed 60 Vbeta primers together with 13 Jbeta primers. Profiling relied on immunoSEQ multiplex PCR, and the TCRdb table lists in-frame clones only, not all of them. The profile shows approximately 100,000 clones, about 79% of them singletons. Sequencing used PBMCs. These TCRs come from a man over 45 in good health and CMV-seropositive.

This chain joins TRBV4-1 and TRBJ1-2; possible D gene TRBD1, 5 bases. V lost 0 bases to trimming and J lost 7 bases, with 15 bases between them. CDR1 MGHRA and CDR2 YSYEKL come from the germline V gene. The CDR3 runs to 15 residues. The CDR3: CASSQEWGERGGYTF. Written as DNA, the CDR3 is TGCGCCAGCAGCCAAGAGTGGGGGGAACGGGGTGGCTACACCTTC.

Only a few counts were recorded for this clone. CDR3 region: CASSRTGGALGHTGELFF. DNA of the CDR3: TGTGCCAGCAGCCGGACAGGGGGTGCCCTCGGGCACACCGGGGAGCTGTTTTTT. The chain is built from TRBV25-1 and TRBJ2-2; 10 nucleotides match TRBD1. Germline trimming cut 6 bases from V and 3 bases from J; bases unmatched to any gene: 13. CDR1 is MGHDK and CDR2 is SYGVNS in the germline V gene. The CDR3 loop spans 18 amino acids.

The chain combines TRBV7-3 with TRBJ1-1, with D uncertain. This CDR3 region has 14 residues. Germline lookup yields CDR1 SGHTA and CDR2 FQGTGA. The V and J ends lost 0 bases and 1 base respectively, with 6 bases between them. CDR3 region: CASSLTRENTEAFF. The CDR3 coding sequence is TGTGCCAGCAGCTTAACGCGAGAGAACACTGAAGCTTTCTTT.

The chain has TRBV9 and TRBJ1-1; TRBD1 aligns across 8 bases. CDR3 length: 15 amino acids. Germline assignment: CDR1 SGDLS and CDR2 YYNGEE. V was pared by 2 bases and J by 3 bases, with 6 bases of the junction left unmatched. In nucleotides, the CDR3 is TGTGCCAGCAGCGTCGGACAGGGCGTGGACACTGAAGCTTTCTTT. Amino acids: CASSVGQGVDTEAFF.

This chain uses TRBV30 with TRBJ1-3; 7 positions match TRBD1. The CDR3 consists of 15 residues. Germline values: CDR1 GTSNPN, CDR2 SVGIG (reference sequence). The V and J ends lost 2 bases and 0 bases, in that order; junction bases with no gene match: 4. CDR3 residues: CAWSSGTASGNTIYF. CDR3 nucleotides: TGTGCCTGGAGTTCTGGGACAGCCTCTGGAAACACCATATATTTT.

V usage is TRBV2 and J usage is TRBJ2-7; D not certain. CDR1 and CDR2 from the germline V gene are SNHLY and FYNNEI. This CDR3 is 15 amino acids long. V was pared by 2 bases and J by 1 base, with 12 bases between. CDR3 in amino acids: CASSERFLSSYEQYF. The CDR3 DNA reads TGTGCCAGCAGTGAACGGTTCCTTTCTTCCTACGAGCAGTACTTC.

The rearrangement joins TRBV9 to TRBJ2-1; TRBD1 matches at 7 bases. The trim removed 4 bases at V and 7 bases at J, leaving 2 bases unmatched. In germline, CDR1 is SGDLS, CDR2 YYNGEE. The CDR3 has 12 residues. The CDR3 DNA is TGTGCCAGCAGCTGGGACAGTAATGAGCAGTTCTTC. Amino acid sequence: CASSWDSNEQFF.

The gene calls are TRBV5-4 and TRBJ2-3; 10 nucleotides line up with TRBD1. Unmatched junction bases numbered 9, after V lost 5 bases and J lost 3 bases. Germline V gene data show CDR1 as SGHNT and CDR2 as YYREEE (reference sequence). The CDR3 contains 16 residues. CDR3 amino acids: CASSSLPGQGTDTQYF. For the CDR3, the DNA is TGTGCCAGCAGTTCACTTCCGGGACAGGGGACAGATACGCAGTATTTT.

Worth noting for this clone: The junction departs from the called germline gene at one end, perhaps through a read error. This chain connects TRBV5-1 to TRBJ1-6; 7 nucleotides align to TRBD1. CDR3 size: 17 residues. Looked up from germline, CDR1 is SGHRS and CDR2 is YFSETQ. The CDR3 coding sequence is TGCACCAGCAGCTTGGCCGTAGGGGGCTCTTATAATTCACCCCTCCACTTT. Protein product: CTSSLAVGGSYNSPLHF.

The V gene is TRBV2, the J gene TRBJ1-5, with 10 bases aligning to TRBD1. This CDR3 has 17 residues. V lost 6 bases and J lost 4; bases outside the gene matches: 12. The germline CDR1 and CDR2 sequences are SNHLY and FYNNEI. The CDR3 bases are TGTGCCAGCAGCACTCCCCCGGGACAGGGGTTGAATCAGCCCCAGCATTTT. This gives the protein CASSTPPGQGLNQPQHF.

This chain links TRBV5-1 with TRBJ2-7; TRBD2 aligns across 12 bases. Germline V gene lookup returns CDR1 SGHRS and CDR2 YFSETQ. The CDR3 sequence is 16 residues long. V was clipped by 0 bases and J by 6 bases; unmatched bases: 7. The CDR3, as DNA: TGCGCCAGCAGCTTGGGGCTAGCGGGAGGGCCGGCCGAGCAGTACTTC. Protein product: CASSLGLAGGPAEQYF.

The V and J genes are TRBV4-1 and TRBJ1-6; D not certain. Per germline, CDR1 MGHRA and CDR2 YSYEKL. This CDR3 spans 13 amino acids. V was shortened by 3 bases and J by 7 bases, with 7 bases between the two germline ends. Here the CDR3 reads CASSQGANSPLHF. CDR3 DNA: TGCGCCAGCAGCCAGGGAGCAAATTCACCCCTCCACTTT.

The V and J genes are TRBV7-2 and TRBJ1-1, with TRBD1 identical over 12 bases. Germline CDR1 SGHTA, CDR2 FQGNSA. The V gene end was trimmed by 3 bases and the J gene end by 5 bases; junction bases not matched to a gene: 10. The CDR3 totals 17 residues. The CDR3 coding sequence is TGTGCCAGCAGCTTCGAGGCCCGGGACAGGGGGCGGACTGAAGCTTTCTTT. This codes for CASSFEARDRGRTEAFF.

This chain joins TRBV11-3 and TRBJ2-1, with 11 bases matching TRBD2. CDR1 SGHNT and CDR2 YENEEA come from the germline V gene. V trimming: 4 bases; J trimming: 2 bases; junction bases outside the gene matches: 4. The CDR3 loop spans 16 amino acids. The CDR3 DNA reads as TGTGCCAGCAGCTCAGGACTAGCGGGTACCTACAATGAGCAGTTCTTC. This gives the protein CASSSGLAGTYNEQFF.

V and J are TRBV5-1 and TRBJ1-2, with TRBD1 identical over 8 bases. The CDR3 is made up of 15 amino acids. The V gene end was trimmed by 0 bases and the J gene end by 2 bases; junction bases not matched to a gene: 3. Germline values: CDR1 SGHRS, CDR2 YFSETQ. The CDR3 sequence is CASSLDGQGNYGYTF. In DNA, the CDR3 is TGCGCCAGCAGCTTGGACGGACAGGGAAACTATGGCTACACCTTC.

This chain joins TRBV5-1 and TRBJ1-2, with 8 bases identical to TRBD1. CDR3 length: 14 residues. Germline lookup yields CDR1 SGHRS and CDR2 YFSETQ. J gave up 10 bases and V 4 bases, and 12 bases lay outside the gene matches. The CDR3 nucleotides are TGCGCCAGCAGCCTCCGACAGGGGACGCCTGTCTACACCTTC. It yields the protein CASSLRQGTPVYTF.

The rearrangement joins TRBV6-1 to TRBJ1-2; 8 nucleotides align to TRBD1. Germline trimming cut 4 bases from V and 8 bases from J; bases unmatched to any gene: 6. The CDR3 length is 13 residues. Per the germline V gene, CDR1 is MNHNS and CDR2 is SASEGT. As DNA, the CDR3 is TGTGCCAGCAGTGGGACAGGGCTGGAGGGCTACACCTTC. Translation gives CASSGTGLEGYTF.

Remarks on this clone: In the same sample, other DNA sequences code for this CDR3. The V gene is TRBV9, the J gene TRBJ2-5, with D perhaps matching TRBD2 (6 bases). Trimming took 2 bases from V and 5 from J, leaving 10 bases between them. Looked up from germline, CDR1 is SGDLS and CDR2 is YYNGEE. This CDR3 contains 13 residues. CDR3 nucleotide sequence: TGTGCCAGCAGCGTCCCAGGGAGGGAGACCCAGTACTTC. It yields the protein CASSVPGRETQYF.

CDR3 DNA: TGTGCCAGCACCTCGGCCGGGGGTTTCAATTCACCCCTCCACTTT. Translation: CASTSAGGFNSPLHF. This sequence joins TRBV9 and TRBJ1-6, with D possibly TRBD1 on 5 matching bases. Trimming took off 6 bases at V and 7 bases at J, with 17 bases between the two ends. From germline, CDR1 is SGDLS and CDR2 YYNGEE. The length of the CDR3 is 15 residues.

The rearrangement links TRBV4-2 to TRBJ2-5, with 9 bases aligning to TRBD2. J lost 10 bases, V lost 3 bases, and 12 bases had no gene match. The CDR3 length is 15 residues. CDR1 LGHNA and CDR2 YNFKEQ come from the germline V gene. CDR3 protein: CASSQGLADVRGQYF. As DNA, the CDR3 is TGTGCCAGCAGCCAGGGACTAGCCGACGTTCGGGGCCAGTACTTC.

The rearrangement uses TRBV6-5 and TRBJ2-1; the D gene is possibly TRBD2 (5 bases). CDR1 and CDR2 from the germline V gene are MNHEY and SVGAGI. Trimming took off 4 bases at V and 10 bases at J, with 17 bases between the two ends. The CDR3 consists of 14 residues. The CDR3 is CASSSELGPGEQFF. CDR3 bases: TGTGCCAGCAGTTCCGAACTCGGTCCGGGAGAGCAGTTCTTC.

V and J are TRBV11-1 and TRBJ2-1; weak D call: TRBD1 (5 bases). There are 13 residues in the CDR3. V was cut by 5 bases and J by 3 bases, with 8 bases left in between. The germline V gene has CDR1 SGHAT and CDR2 FQDESV (reference sequence). The CDR3: CASSPDSYNEQFF. The CDR3 nucleotides read TGTGCCAGCAGCCCCGACAGCTACAATGAGCAGTTCTTC. The complete variable domain, with remaining parts taken from reference TRBV11-1 and TRBJ2-1, reads EAEVAQSPRYKITEKSQAVAFWCDPISGHATLYWYRQILGQGPELLVQFQDESVVDDSQLPKDRFSAERLKGVDSTLKIQPAELGDSAMYLCASSPDSYNEQFFGPGTRLTVL.

This clone was observed a few times. The rearrangement uses TRBV5-4 and TRBJ2-5; D is ambiguous. Trimming pared 6 bases from V and 5 bases from J, leaving 17 bases between. The CDR3 covers 14 residues. Germline CDR1 is SGHNT and CDR2 is YYREEE (reference sequence). The CDR3 nucleotides read TGTGCCAGCAACCCTTGTAGGAGCCGGGAGACCCAGTACTTC. This translates into CASNPCRSRETQYF. The variable domain in full, completed from reference TRBV5-4 and TRBJ2-5, reads ETGVTQSPTHLIKTRGQQVTLRCSSQSGHNTVSWYQQALGQGPQFIFQYYREEENGRGNFPPRFSGLQFPNYSSELNVNALELDDSALYLCASNPCRSRETQYFGPGTRLLVL.

The chain uses TRBV12-5 and TRBJ2-1; tentative D call: TRBD1 (6 bases). Germline CDR1 is LGHNT and CDR2 is FRNRAP. Trimming took 6 bases from V and 7 from J, leaving 10 bases between them. The length of the CDR3 is 12 residues. The chain's CDR3 is CASGSDRNEQFF. The DNA for the CDR3 is TGTGCTAGTGGCAGCGACAGGAATGAGCAGTTCTTC.

The chain has TRBV7-3 and TRBJ2-3; D might be TRBD2 (5 bases). Trimming removed 1 base from V and 6 bases from J, with 8 bases in between. Germline V gene lookup returns CDR1 SGHTA and CDR2 FQGTGA. The CDR3 spans 13 residues. The CDR3 DNA sequence: TGTGCCAGCAGCTTAAACCAGCGGGATACGCAGTATTTT. Its translation is CASSLNQRDTQYF.

The chain recombines TRBV6-1 with TRBJ1-3; weak D call: TRBD1 (6 bases). Trimming removed 4 bases from V and 0 bases from J, with 10 bases in between. This CDR3 spans 15 amino acids. CDR1 and CDR2 from the germline V gene are MNHNS and SASEGT. The CDR3 loop reads CASSGTGRSGNTIYF. The CDR3 DNA sequence: TGTGCCAGCAGTGGTACAGGGCGCTCTGGAAACACCATATATTTT.